This T cell receptor beta chain was captured in a study of sequential checkpoint blockade in melanoma. As for the study in general: Patients were randomized 1:1 to nivolumab-then-ipilimumab or ipilimumab-then-nivolumab first-line. Both treatment sequences were followed by maintenance nivolumab.

Treatment reported: randomized to nivolumab then ipilimumab (arm A) or the reverse (arm B). Live CD3+CD8+ CD19− CD56− cells were sorted from PBMCs. Germline lookup yields CDR1 SGHRS and CDR2 YFSETQ. This CDR3 has 17 residues. Trimming removed 0 bases from V and 4 bases from J; junction bases left unmatched: 9. Clones were sequenced by immunoSEQ multiplex PCR, and TCRdb holds only the in-frame ones, with some missing. This repertoire shows under 25,000 clones, 82% found once; its top ten account for more than 9%. This chain joins TRBV5-1 and TRBJ1-1, with 10 bases aligning to TRBD1. This TCR was sampled from a human donor with melanoma. The starting material was CD8+ T cells sorted from blood (inferred from file names), obtained from a patient given nivolumab and ipilimumab in sequence. CDR3: CASSLEAGTGVSTEAFF. For the CDR3, the DNA is TGCGCCAGCAGCTTGGAAGCCGGGACAGGGGTGAGCACTGAAGCTTTCTTT.